These T cell receptor beta chains were read from a single sample in a study of T-cell memory formation after mild COVID-19. One entry per CDR3 protein results from TCRdb running MiXCR on the 5' RACE reads. The table records some 82,000 distinct CDR3 sequences, around 13% of them present only once. Sequences were obtained from PBMCs or a T cell subset sorted from them (not recorded which). The receptor source for this set is a man younger than 30 who had mild COVID-19 (a few samples of this study predate the infection). Cell type and time point are not known. Both conserved end residues are trimmed from each CDR3.

J gene | V gene | CDR3 protein
TRBJ1-2 | TRBV4-3 | ASSPNSQGYYGYT
TRBJ2-3 | TRBV5-5 | ASSPQAGGVDTQY
TRBJ2-1 | TRBV7-2 | ATLDLRGYNEQF
TRBJ2-5 | TRBV4-1 | ASSPRVSGQETQY
TRBJ2-2 | TRBV6-5 | ASSYSGTGELF
TRBJ2-2 | TRBV2 | ASSEFWNTGELF
TRBJ2-3 | TRBV9 | ASSVGGGDTQY
TRBJ2-2 | TRBV15 | ATSVDRGLVGELF
TRBJ1-2 | TRBV16 | ASSQSRLRGNYGYT
TRBJ1-2 | TRBV28 | ASSQFHRAQNYGYT
TRBJ2-2 | TRBV19 | DSKGQGDTGELF
TRBJ2-7 | TRBV6-5 | ASSYGSGGYEQY
TRBJ2-2 | TRBV29-1 | SVHLSTGMNTGELF
TRBJ2-5 | TRBV5-1 | ASSPPGGASGDQETQY
TRBJ2-5 | TRBV7-2 | ASSLVPSGGASKTQY
TRBJ2-1 | TRBV5-1 | ASIGQGARNEQF
TRBJ2-4 | TRBV25-1 | ASSSIDRAKNIQY
TRBJ1-3 | TRBV20-1 | SARDGARELAGNTIY
TRBJ1-2 | TRBV7-9 | ASSSGTGLLMGYT
TRBJ1-5 | TRBV7-2 | ASSLLWTGDNQPQH
TRBJ2-7 | TRBV5-1 | ASKGAAYEQY
TRBJ2-1 | TRBV28 | ASSSYRQGNSYNEQF
TRBJ2-7 | TRBV4-1 | ASSQAPGTGGLEQY
TRBJ2-1 | TRBV7-2 | ASSLAGGLRYNEQF
TRBJ2-5 | TRBV4-1 | ASSQEQGGQETQY
TRBJ2-5 | TRBV19 | ASRPVAGRETQY
TRBJ2-2 | TRBV7-9 | ASSYRDIGTGELF
TRBJ2-5 | TRBV7-3 | ASRSRRQETQY
TRBJ2-3 | TRBV19 | ASSTVGLPTDTQY